The clone carrying this T cell receptor (beta chain) was recorded many times. Its antigen is unidentified. Stored at -80 C, 2 million PBMCs were the source of the unsorted libraries. CDR1 and CDR2 (germline): SGHRS, YFSETQ. The germline V and J ends were trimmed by 0 bases and 2 bases, with 10 bases remaining between them. The CDR3 covers 15 residues. The data were taken from a study of neurological immune-mediated disorders. As for the cDNA, it was generated by 5'RACE with 10-nucleotide random UMIs. TCRdb called the 5' RACE reads again in MiXCR, with one record for every CDR3 protein. The sample yields 50,000 to 65,000 distinct CDR3 sequences, around 4.8% seen once. Study conclusions and caveats: Multiple sclerosis was found to have the least TCR clonal expansion, below healthy controls, and HTLV-1-associated myelopathy the most. Among 34 multiple sclerosis patients, phylogenetic grouping put the repertoires of 18 into a single related-CDR3 cluster, a possible signature.

This TCR was recovered from a woman aged 45-65 years with multiple sclerosis. This chain joins TRBV5-1 and TRBJ2-3; D might be TRBD2 (5 bases). Source material: PBMCs. CDR3 bases: TGCGCCAGCAGCTTGGAGCGGAGAACCACAGATACGCAGTATTTT. Translation gives CASSLERRTTDTQYF.